This TCR beta chain was found in a study of T cell repertoires in cytomegalovirus infection. Study-wide background: Matching HLA type, along with CMV infection, was indicated by public TCR beta signatures. General observations from the study: The response measured ex vivo was dominated by TCR beta clonotypes (HLA-C-restricted and CMV-specific). Public TCR beta family frequency separated CMV-and-HLA carriers, including in an independent cohort.

CDR1 and CDR2 (germline): MNHNY, SVGAGI (reference sequence). V dropped 8 bases and J dropped 0 bases, with 8 bases sitting between them. This CDR3 is built from 13 residues. MiXCR was run by TCRdb on the reads, yielding one entry per CDR3 protein. The table includes 300,000 to 400,000 distinct CDR3 sequences, 25% to 35% detected once. On this clonotype: Its matching antigen is unknown.

The receptor was isolated from a human donor in good health (CMV status not recorded). Some clones in this sample may be carry-over from other donors' samples. The input for sequencing was cultured PBMCs, taken from culture after CMV antigen stimulation. The gene calls are TRBV6-6 and TRBJ1-3; D is perhaps TRBD1 (6 bases). For the CDR3, the DNA is TGTGCCAGCCGGACAGACTCTGGAAACACCATATATTTT. This translates into CASRTDSGNTIYF.